Listed below are T cell receptor beta chains from one sample, sequenced in a study of blood T cell repertoires in COVID-19. Assay used: immunoSEQ multiplex PCR; TCRdb lists only in-frame clones, some missing. The sample lists 90,000 or so clones, about nine tenths occurring once. Sequencing was done on a sample of peripheral blood. These receptors originate from a man aged 55-75 years with COVID-19, enrolled during active disease. Each CDR3 is given with its conserved first and last residue. The D gene is left open where the match is weak. Not all rows give a size; the values are once, few, many and, for expanded clones, a class.

D gene: TRBD1; clone size: once; CDR3 length: 15; V gene: TRBV28; J gene: TRBJ1-6; CDR3 DNA: TGTGCCAGCAGTCCCCCGACAGGGTATAATTCACCCCTCCACTTT; CDR3 protein: CASSPPTGYNSPLHF
D gene: .; clone size: .; CDR3 length: 12; V gene: TRBV12-3/TRBV12-4; J gene: TRBJ1-4; CDR3 DNA: TGTGCCAGCAGGGGGAGCGCTGAAAAACTGTTTTTT; CDR3 protein: CASRGSAEKLFF
D gene: TRBD1; clone size: .; CDR3 length: 15; V gene: TRBV3-1/TRBV3-2; J gene: TRBJ1-4; CDR3 DNA: TGTGCCAGCAGCCCAGGTCAGGGGGCAAGAGAAAAACTGTTTTTT; CDR3 protein: CASSPGQGAREKLFF
D gene: TRBD2; clone size: .; CDR3 length: 17; V gene: TRBV11-2; J gene: TRBJ2-1; CDR3 DNA: TGTGCCAGCTGGGGTCCCTCTAGCGGGAGGCGTTACAATGAGCAGTTCTTC; CDR3 protein: CASWGPSSGRRYNEQFF
D gene: .; clone size: .; CDR3 length: 13; V gene: TRBV28; J gene: TRBJ1-6; CDR3 DNA: TGTGCCAGCAACCCGGGGGATAATTCACCCCTCCACTTT; CDR3 protein: CASNPGDNSPLHF
D gene: .; clone size: .; CDR3 length: 17; V gene: TRBV28; J gene: TRBJ1-5; CDR3 DNA: TGTGCCAGCAGTTCTGGGGCCCAGGGAATTAGCAATCAGCCCCAGCATTTT; CDR3 protein: CASSSGAQGISNQPQHF
D gene: TRBD1; clone size: once; CDR3 length: 15; V gene: TRBV4-3; J gene: TRBJ2-7; CDR3 DNA: TGCGCCAGCAGCCAAGATCGCGGCAGGGGGTACGAGCAGTACTTC; CDR3 protein: CASSQDRGRGYEQYF
D gene: .; clone size: .; CDR3 length: 15; V gene: TRBV5-8; J gene: TRBJ1-4; CDR3 DNA: TGTGCCAGCAGCTGGGGGCGAGTCTCGGGGGAAAAACTGTTTTTT; CDR3 protein: CASSWGRVSGEKLFF
D gene: TRBD1; clone size: .; CDR3 length: 14; V gene: TRBV6-5; J gene: TRBJ2-1; CDR3 DNA: TGTGCCAGCTCCCCGGGACAGGGCATCTATGAGCAGTTCTTC; CDR3 protein: CASSPGQGIYEQFF
D gene: .; clone size: .; CDR3 length: 14; V gene: TRBV24-1; J gene: TRBJ1-2; CDR3 DNA: TGTGCCACCAGTGATTTCGGCAGGGAAAATGGCTACACCTTC; CDR3 protein: CATSDFGRENGYTF
D gene: .; clone size: .; CDR3 length: 14; V gene: TRBV11-2; J gene: TRBJ1-2; CDR3 DNA: TGTGCCAGCAGCCCCCGAACAGGGCGCGATGGCTACACCTTC; CDR3 protein: CASSPRTGRDGYTF
D gene: .; clone size: .; CDR3 length: 16; V gene: TRBV5-1; J gene: TRBJ2-6; CDR3 DNA: TGCGCCAGCACAAGAGGGGGTGGGTCTGGGGCCAACGTCCTGACTTTC; CDR3 protein: CASTRGGGSGANVLTF
D gene: .; clone size: once; CDR3 length: 14; V gene: TRBV11-2; J gene: TRBJ2-5; CDR3 DNA: TGTGCCAGCAGCTTAGCTATCCCGTTGGAGACCCAGTACTTC; CDR3 protein: CASSLAIPLETQYF
D gene: TRBD1; clone size: .; CDR3 length: 13; V gene: TRBV6-5; J gene: TRBJ2-7; CDR3 DNA: TGTGCCAGCAGAACAGACAGGGCCCACGAGCAGTACTTC; CDR3 protein: CASRTDRAHEQYF
D gene: TRBD1; clone size: .; CDR3 length: 14; V gene: TRBV9; J gene: TRBJ1-2; CDR3 DNA: TGTGCCAGCAGCGCCGGAAACAGGGGCTATGGCTACACCTTC; CDR3 protein: CASSAGNRGYGYTF
D gene: .; clone size: .; CDR3 length: 14; V gene: TRBV19; J gene: TRBJ2-3; CDR3 DNA: TGTGCCAGTAGGGAGGGAGATGAAGCAGATACGCAGTATTTT; CDR3 protein: CASREGDEADTQYF
D gene: .; clone size: once; CDR3 length: 15; V gene: TRBV28; J gene: TRBJ1-5; CDR3 DNA: TGTGCCAGCAGTCTGCCGCGGCAGAGCAATCAGCCCCAGCATTTT; CDR3 protein: CASSLPRQSNQPQHF